These 15 T cell receptor beta chains came from one sample sequenced in a study of shared clonotypes between healthy human individuals. Sequencing used immunoSEQ multiplex PCR; TCRdb keeps in-frame clones, though not all of them. The sample lists about 1.1 million clones; approximately 80% were seen once. Sequencing input: memory CD4+ T cells from PBMCs. The subset was: CD45RA-negative fraction. Source of these receptors: a man between 18 and 29 years old in good health. Some clones in this sample may be carry-over from other donors' samples.

The J gene is TRBJ2-7, the V gene TRBV15, with D perhaps matching TRBD2 (6 bases). Per germline, CDR1 LNHNV and CDR2 YYDKDF (reference sequence). Deletions cut 5 bases from V and 6 bases from J, with 14 bases between. The CDR3 consists of 13 residues. CDR3 coding DNA: TGTGCCACCAGCCAGAACGGGGGACGCGAGCAGTACTTC. This codes for CATSQNGGREQYF.

The sample holds one count of this clone. The chain recombines TRBV30 with TRBJ1-2; D is perhaps TRBD1 (6 bases). There are 15 residues in the CDR3. V was clipped by 2 bases and J by 4 bases, with 17 bases between them. Germline-derived CDR1 and CDR2 are GTSNPN and SVGIG (reference sequence). DNA for the CDR3: TGTGCCTGGAGTAGCCTTAATACAGGGATCTATGGCTACACCTTC. It encodes CAWSSLNTGIYGYTF. Together with reference TRBV30 and TRBJ1-2, the CDR3 gives the full variable domain: SQTIHQWPATLVQPVGSPLSLECTVEGTSNPNLYWYRQAAGRGLQLLFYSVGIGQISSEVPQNLSASRPQDRQFILSSKKLLLSDSGFYLCAWSSLNTGIYGYTFGSGTRLTVV.

V and J are TRBV5-1 and TRBJ1-1; D ambiguous. CDR3 size: 17 residues. Germline V gives CDR1 SGHRS, CDR2 YFSETQ. V shed 0 bases and J shed 0 bases, with 15 bases lying between them. Here the CDR3 DNA reads TGCGCCAGCAGCTTGGCCGTGGGCCTTACTATGAACACTGAAGCTTTCTTT. The encoded protein is CASSLAVGLTMNTEAFF.

This clone came up a few times. J is TRBJ2-5 and V is TRBV11-2; D is unclear. Trimming stripped 5 bases from V and 7 bases from J, with 17 bases between. Per the germline V gene, CDR1 is SGHAT and CDR2 is FQNNGV. The CDR3 is 14 amino acids. The CDR3 reads CASSPSSMLGTQYF. The CDR3 bases are TGTGCCAGCAGCCCGAGCTCGATGCTGGGGACCCAGTACTTC.

This clone has only a few counts. The gene calls are TRBV2 and TRBJ1-1, with TRBD1 matching over 10 bases. This CDR3 is built from 13 residues. The germline V gene has CDR1 SNHLY and CDR2 FYNNEI. V shed 7 bases and J 13 bases; nucleotides not matched to a gene: 12. The CDR3 sequence is CASTMGQGLRVFF. The CDR3 DNA follows: TGTGCCAGCACTATGGGACAGGGGCTCAGGGTTTTCTTT.

This clone was detected ten times or more. V usage is TRBV28 and J usage is TRBJ2-3, with 7 bases that match TRBD2. Germline assignment: CDR1 MDHEN and CDR2 SYDVKM. J lost 2 bases, V lost 4 bases, and 6 bases had no gene match. This CDR3 is 15 amino acids long. Written as DNA, the CDR3 is TGTGCCAGCAGTTCGACTAGCCCAAACACAGATACGCAGTATTTT. Protein sequence: CASSSTSPNTDTQYF.

The V gene is TRBV7-9, the J gene TRBJ1-3; a weak D match, TRBD1 (5 bases). V lost 5 bases and J lost 4, with 9 bases in between. Germline V lookup: CDR1 SEHNR, CDR2 FQNEAQ (reference sequence). CDR3 length: 13 residues. CDR3: CASSAGSGNTIYF. Here the CDR3 DNA reads TGTGCCAGCAGCGCAGGGTCCGGAAACACCATATATTTT.

In this sample, this clone turned up many times. The chain couples TRBV5-1 to TRBJ2-6, with 7 bases matching TRBD1. The germline V gene encodes CDR1 SGHRS and CDR2 YFSETQ. The CDR3 has 16 amino acids. J lost 0 bases, V lost 3 bases, and 3 bases had no gene match. CDR3 DNA: TGCGCCAGCAGCTGGGACAGCCTCTCTGGGGCCAACGTCCTGACTTTC. This sequence encodes CASSWDSLSGANVLTF.

This chain connects TRBV5-1 to TRBJ2-1, with TRBD2 matching over 8 bases. Germline CDR1 reads SGHRS; CDR2 reads YFSETQ. This CDR3 comprises 15 residues. The junction had 13 bases not matched to a gene; V was cut back by 7 bases and J by 7 bases. The CDR3 loop is CASAFLPGTRNEQFF. The DNA for the CDR3 is TGCGCCAGCGCCTTTTTACCCGGGACTAGGAATGAGCAGTTCTTC.

The rearrangement uses TRBV7-9 and TRBJ1-1; the match to TRBD1 covers 8 bases. V gave up 5 bases and J gave up 4 bases; unmatched junction bases: 9. CDR1 is SEHNR, CDR2 FQNEAQ, per germline (reference sequence). CDR3 length: 15 amino acids. The CDR3 region is CASSLGQGWGTEAFF. In DNA form, the CDR3 reads TGTGCCAGCAGCCTTGGACAGGGCTGGGGCACTGAAGCTTTCTTT.

V is TRBV7-2 and J is TRBJ2-2; D is undetermined. The CDR3 is 14 amino acids. Germline V CDR1 and CDR2: SGHTA, FQGNSA. Trimming left V 2 bases short and J 6 bases short, with 10 bases between. The CDR3 nucleotides read TGTGCCAGCAGCTTACAGGAGACCGCCGGGGAGCTGTTTTTT. Amino acid sequence: CASSLQETAGELFF.

The chain recombines TRBV7-9 with TRBJ2-7; D possibly corresponds to TRBD1 (6 bases). The CDR3 extends over 13 amino acids. Germline assignment: CDR1 SEHNR and CDR2 FQNEAQ (reference sequence). V was shortened by 8 bases and J by 1 base, with 12 bases between the two germline ends. CDR3 protein: CASHGGGSYEQYF. The CDR3 nucleotides are TGTGCCAGCCATGGGGGCGGATCCTACGAGCAGTACTTC.

This clone was detected once. The chain couples TRBV7-3 to TRBJ2-2; the match to TRBD2 covers 9 bases. The CDR3 extends over 16 amino acids. The V segment lost 5 bases and the J segment 6 bases; nucleotides outside the gene matches: 10. Per germline, CDR1 SGHTA and CDR2 FQGTGA. CDR3 sequence: CASSKIASGTAGELFF. The CDR3, as DNA: TGTGCCAGCAGCAAGATTGCTAGCGGGACTGCCGGGGAGCTGTTTTTT.

This clone was observed a few times. The V gene is TRBV2, the J gene TRBJ1-2; tentative D call: TRBD1 (5 bases). Germline V gene sequence: CDR1 SNHLY, CDR2 FYNNEI. V was trimmed by 6 bases and J by 5 bases, leaving 16 bases between them. The CDR3 totals 14 residues. CDR3 protein: CASRSDKGYYGYTF. The CDR3 bases are TGTGCCAGCAGGTCGGATAAGGGGTATTATGGCTACACCTTC.

This clone was found once. The V and J genes are TRBV6-5 and TRBJ1-2; 7 nucleotides align to TRBD1. This CDR3 comprises 15 residues. Losses at the gene ends were 2 bases for V and 1 base for J; bases not matched to a gene: 4. CDR1 and CDR2 from the germline V gene are MNHEY and SVGAGI. The CDR3, as DNA: TGTGCCAGCAGTTACGGGACAGATTTTAACTATGGCTACACCTTC. Translated: CASSYGTDFNYGYTF.